This TCR beta chain was recovered during a study of cytomegalovirus exposure and HLA in healthy donors. This clone was recorded a few times. Its antigen is still unknown. V shed 4 bases, J shed 2 bases, and the junction held 5 bases outside the gene matches. This CDR3 contains 15 residues. Looked up from germline, CDR1 is SGHRS and CDR2 is YFSETQ. A roughly 130-subject validation cohort, separate from the approximately 610-subject first cohort, supplied the donors. Study-level points and caveats: In the 95 to 150 validation repertoires, a later analysis found that first-cohort TCR clusters tended to co-occur.

The method was immunoSEQ multiplex PCR; TCRdb's version includes in-frame clones alone and lacks a portion of them. The table includes some 130,000 clones, 82% detected once. The rearrangement links TRBV5-1 to TRBJ2-2, with TRBD1 matching 7 bases. The source is a man younger than 40 in good health and CMV-seropositive. Sample: PBMCs. This CDR3 is CASSANRGNTGELFF. CDR3 coding DNA: TGCGCCAGCAGCGCGAACAGGGGTAACACCGGGGAGCTGTTTTTT.